The clone carrying this TCR beta chain is a singleton in its sample. The CDR3 is 13 amino acids. Germline assignment: CDR1 SGHDT and CDR2 YYEEEE. The V segment lost 5 bases and the J segment 3 bases; nucleotides outside the gene matches: 2. These data belong to a study of T cell changes during pregnancy in multiple sclerosis. Only in-frame clones appear in the TCRdb table, and some are missing; sequencing was by immunoSEQ multiplex PCR. This table has over 10,000 clones, about nine tenths appearing once. The material sequenced was CD8+ T cells from peripheral blood mononuclear cells, taken in the first trimester of pregnancy. This TCR was sampled from a female donor with multiple sclerosis, enrolled in a pregnancy study. This rearrangement joins TRBV5-6 to TRBJ2-7; 10 bases match TRBD1. DNA for the CDR3: TGTGCCAGCAGTGGGGACAGGGGCTACGAGCAGTACTTC. The encoded protein is CASSGDRGYEQYF.